These T cell receptor beta chains were read from a single sample in a study of blood T cell repertoires in COVID-19. The assay was immunoSEQ multiplex PCR, and TCRdb's table has in-frame clones only and misses some. Seen here are over 85,000 clones, about nine tenths observed once, and the top ten hold approximately 5.4%. Sequences were obtained from peripheral blood. The source of these receptors is a woman between 45 and 60 years old with COVID-19, enrolled during active disease. CDR3s leave out the opening cysteine and the closing phenylalanine or tryptophan.

TRBJ2-3 | TRBV29-1 | SVEGQGSGTDTQY
TRBJ1-1 | TRBV6-5 | ASSFAQGFEAF
TRBJ1-3 | TRBV18 | ASSPSGDGGNTIY
TRBJ2-2 | TRBV6-5 | ASSYSWTGFTGELF
TRBJ1-1 | TRBV18 | ASHRGNTEAF
TRBJ2-5 | TRBV7-9 | ASSPAGGLQETQY
TRBJ2-1 | TRBV5-1 | ASSFTGSAEQF
TRBJ1-5 | TRBV5-1 | ASSLEAGIQPQH
TRBJ2-1 | TRBV7-9 | ASSLDSGGF
TRBJ1-1 | TRBV7-6 | ASSLETGNTEAF
TRBJ2-7 | TRBV19 | ASSILAGEYEQY
TRBJ1-5 | TRBV2 | ASSEFPTTQGRLYSNQPQH
TRBJ1-1 | TRBV29-1 | SGNRGQATEAF
TRBJ1-1 | TRBV6-5 | ASSWDRRNTEAF
TRBJ2-1 | TRBV9 | ASSLVGEGYNEQF
TRBJ1-1 | TRBV6-2/TRBV6-3 | ASSYTGKTEAF
TRBJ1-1 | TRBV3-1/TRBV3-2 | ASSRNMGHSEAF
TRBJ2-3 | TRBV5-1 | ASSLVSNTDTQY
TRBJ1-2 | TRBV9 | ASSPRQDAAYGYT
TRBJ2-2 | TRBV7-3 | ASSQTSGNTGELF
TRBJ2-2 | TRBV4-2 | ASSQGISGGFTGELF
TRBJ1-3 | TRBV6-1 | ASSELDRVGNTIY
TRBJ1-1 | TRBV9 | ASSVAGRKVTEAF
TRBJ2-3 | TRBV4-2 | ASSQESGGSTDTQY
TRBJ1-2 | TRBV28 | ASSLRRDYGYT
TRBJ1-3 | TRBV5-1 | ASSLAQGAAGNTIY
TRBJ1-2 | TRBV14 | ASSVRTGAPRGYT
TRBJ2-3 | TRBV4-1 | ASSQSGTARDTQY
TRBJ2-2 | TRBV2 | ASTGTANTGELF
TRBJ1-4 | TRBV10-1 | AGVHLDSTNEKLF
TRBJ1-1 | TRBV5-4 | ASSFFRPTGRDTEAF
TRBJ2-3 | TRBV27 | ASSAYVLRTSTDTQY
TRBJ1-5 | TRBV18 | ASSPVEDQPQH
TRBJ1-5 | TRBV6-5 | ASRAGNGNQPQH
TRBJ2-3 | TRBV9 | ASSVGVAGPPADTQY
TRBJ1-3 | TRBV18 | ASSPGTGMGNTIY
TRBJ2-7 | TRBV7-9 | ASSPRTSGVGNEQY
TRBJ1-1 | TRBV30 | AWSVMTEAF
TRBJ2-7 | TRBV27 | ASSLGRWYEQY
TRBJ1-4 | TRBV9 | ASSDRDRGNEKLF
TRBJ2-7 | TRBV18 | ASSPISGTTTYEQY
TRBJ1-1 | TRBV11-3 | ASGDYPEAF
TRBJ2-1 | TRBV7-7 | ASSLGGATDNEQF
TRBJ1-2 | TRBV14 | ASSQSGGGYT
TRBJ2-7 | TRBV2 | ASSEGGGPDEQY
TRBJ2-7 | TRBV28 | ASSAGQALSYEQY
TRBJ1-3 | TRBV12-3/TRBV12-4 | ASSLQAGNTIY
TRBJ2-1 | TRBV23-1 | ASSQSKEFFSSYNEQF
TRBJ2-5 | TRBV5-1 | ASSWGESATQY
TRBJ2-1 | TRBV6-5 | ASSNPERGDNEQF
TRBJ2-7 | TRBV4-1 | ASSPGTGASYEQY
TRBJ2-7 | TRBV14 | ASSHWTESYEQY
TRBJ2-2 | TRBV30 | AWSVRALNTGELF
TRBJ1-2 | TRBV2 | ASTGTVGYT